This T cell receptor (beta chain) emerged from a study of blood T cell repertoires in COVID-19 (dated by TCRdb to the early 2020s). Regarding the research as a whole: Collaborator samples came from the United States, Italy and Spain and covered acute and convalescent phases of COVID-19. The prospective study material was composed of cDNA or gDNA derived from T cells, B-cell-depleted T cells, or PBMCs. The sample metadata nearly always contained a de-identified subject ID, COVID-19 status, age in years and sex. The samples were drawn from the first 160 participants of the ongoing ImmuneRACE study and from under 1,500 subjects provided by 6 global collaborators. The dataset comprised deeply sampled blood TCRbeta repertoires from subjects exposed to, actively infected with, or recovered from COVID-19. HLA class I and class II types, where available, came from metadata supplied by the sample provider rather than from assay-based typing. The repertoires were made available in a free public database intended to serve as a resource for research on the immune response to SARS-CoV-2.

TCRbeta CDR3 regions were amplified from genomic DNA by means of the immunoSEQ Assay, a bias-controlled multiplex PCR. Regarding the original processing steps: Within the assay, amplification of reference gene primers was used to estimate how many nucleated cells each sample contained. To quantify the absolute abundance of each unique TCRbeta CDR3 rearrangement, sequence reads were collapsed and filtered. For each sample, productive Simpson clonality was calculated by taking the square root of Simpson's diversity index across productive rearrangements. TCRdb re-hosts the immuneACCESS table, in-frame sequences only. Its copies lack some clones; in the studies checked, an unresolved V gene accounts for under half of them, and the cause for the rest is not known. From that table come the V and J calls and clone size; the DNA was used to work out D and trimming. This sample lists over 200,000 clones; about 90% were detected once. The ten largest clones capture 0.82% of the sample.

With regard to this clone: Its antigen specificity is not known. The record has no base qualities; no much larger clone is one base away.

Overall study results and their limits: The amount of clinical and demographic metadata varied by source and participant and was provided uncurated.

The CDR3 runs 16 amino acids, cysteine and phenylalanine included. This entry keeps only the CDR3 DNA: 48 bases, framed from base 1. V ends up 5 bases short and J 6 bases short, with an unmatched junction base count of 6. In the germline V gene, CDR1 corresponds to SGHTA and CDR2 to FQGTGA. One collaborating source in Seattle enrolled patients during active infection and followed them longitudinally through the course of disease. Each collaborating institution followed its own protocols to collect whole blood in K2EDTA tubes. For TCRbeta analysis, collaborators shipped samples in one of three forms: frozen whole blood, isolated PBMCs, or DNA extracted from either of those sample types.

Sequenced sample: peripheral blood. The chain joins TRBV7-3 to TRBJ2-1; TRBD2 aligns with 14 central bases. The receptor was derived from a man between 60 and 70 years old with COVID-19, enrolled during active disease. The CDR3 sequence is CASSPWGTSGGNEQFF. The bases read TGTGCCAGCAGCCCTTGGGGGACTAGCGGGGGCAATGAGCAGTTCTTC.